These 20 T cell receptor beta chains were all obtained from the same sample, sequenced in a study of patients and donors after allogeneic stem cell transplantation (dated by TCRdb to 2020 to 2022). Libraries were prepared through RT-PCR. The instrument given in TCRdb is NextSeq 550. TCRdb reanalyzed the raw reads on its own, using fastp at Q25 for trimming and MiXCR for clone calling, and kept in-frame beta chains. A single entry per CDR3 protein holds the most common genes and DNA from its merged rows. A total of over 350,000 distinct CDR3 sequences appear in this sample, around 15% of them only once. The top ten constitute less than 9.5% of the sample. Sequencing was done on a sample of blood, either unsorted or a sorted T cell fraction (not recorded which). These receptor sequences come from a human donor who was either an allogeneic HSCT recipient or a stem cell or donor lymphocyte infusion donor (not recorded which). It is not recorded whose cells these are; they may come from a transplant donor.

This clonotype was seen a few times. The chain couples TRBV9 to TRBJ2-5; TRBD1 or TRBD2 may be the D gene (5 bases each). V lost 2 bases, J lost 7 bases, and 12 bases lay in between. Germline loops: CDR1 SGDLS, CDR2 YYNGEE. This CDR3 region has 13 residues. CDR3 in DNA: TGTGCCAGCAGCGTGGACAACGGAGGGACCCAGTACTTC. Translating gives CASSVDNGGTQYF.

The chain uses TRBV20-1 and TRBJ2-7; TRBD1 matches 7 bases. The CDR3 runs 12 residues. J was trimmed by 6 bases and V by 2 bases; bases with no gene match: 4. CDR1 is DFQATT, CDR2 SNEGSKA, per germline (reference sequence). CDR3 region: CSARPTGLEQYF. As DNA, the CDR3 is TGCAGTGCTAGACCGACAGGGCTCGAGCAGTACTTC.

This clonotype has more than one count but fewer than ten. The rearrangement joins TRBV4-3 to TRBJ2-3; 9 bases are shared with TRBD1. The ends lost 6 bases at V and 5 bases at J; junction bases unmatched: 6. CDR1 is LGHNA and CDR2 is YSLEER in the germline V gene. The CDR3 covers 14 residues. The CDR3 is CASSPQGAQDTQYF. CDR3 coding DNA: TGCGCCAGCAGTCCACAGGGGGCGCAAGATACGCAGTATTTT.

CDR3 amino acids: CARGGATAANVLTF. The CDR3 coding sequence is TGTGCCAGGGGAGGCGCTACAGCGGCCAACGTCCTGACTTTC. This chain links TRBV21-1 with TRBJ2-6; the table calls TRBD2, which could not be checked here. TRBV21-1 is assigned pseudogene status. The CDR3 totals 14 residues.

This clonotype turned up a few times. V is TRBV7-9 and J is TRBJ1-5, with D possibly being TRBD1 (5 bases). Germline values: CDR1 SEHNR, CDR2 FQNEAQ (reference sequence). Trimming removed 5 bases at V and 4 bases at J, with 9 bases between. The CDR3 sequence is 13 residues long. The DNA for the CDR3 is TGTGCCAGCAGCGGGACGGCTAATCAGCCCCAGCATTTT. Translating it yields CASSGTANQPQHF.

The table lists this clonotype with a few counts. The gene calls are TRBV6-2 or TRBV6-3 and TRBJ2-5; TRBD2 matches at 13 bases. V was pared by 2 bases and J by 4 bases, with 1 base of the junction left unmatched. Germline V lookup: CDR1 MNHEY, CDR2 SVGEGT. The CDR3 sequence is 15 residues long. The CDR3 sequence: CASSYRLAGGETQYF. CDR3 DNA: TGTGCCAGCAGTTACCGACTAGCGGGGGGAGAGACCCAGTACTTC.

V gene TRBV2 combines with J gene TRBJ2-2; D is unresolved. Trimming shortened V by 6 bases and J by 7 bases, and 21 bases separated the two germline ends. CDR3 length: 16 amino acids. The V gene's germline CDR1 is SNHLY and CDR2 FYNNEI. CDR3 in DNA: TGTGCCAGCAGCCTAATGGACCCGTTCCTTAGCGGGGAGCTGTTTTTT. This encodes CASSLMDPFLSGELFF.

V usage is TRBV7-7 and J usage is TRBJ1-1; 10 bases are shared with TRBD1. This CDR3 contains 16 residues. Unmatched junction bases numbered 13, after V lost 8 bases and J lost 4 bases. Germline assignment: CDR1 SSHAT and CDR2 FNYEAQ (reference sequence). The CDR3 spells CASLPGQGSLATEAFF. The CDR3 bases are TGTGCCAGCCTACCGGGACAGGGGAGTTTGGCCACTGAAGCTTTCTTT.

This clonotype turned up a few times. This chain uses TRBV9 with TRBJ1-5, with 10 bases lining up with TRBD1. The J segment lost 7 bases and the V segment lost 3 bases, leaving 10 bases of the junction unmatched. The CDR3 length is 16 residues. Germline CDR1 SGDLS, CDR2 YYNGEE. The CDR3 region has the DNA TGTGCCAGCAGCGCCAGACAGGGGGCGTTTGGACAGCCCCAGCATTTT. It encodes CASSARQGAFGQPQHF.

This clonotype was seen a few times. The chain carries TRBV5-1 and TRBJ2-1; TRBD2 matches at 10 bases. Germline CDR1 is SGHRS and CDR2 is YFSETQ. V dropped 0 bases and J dropped 6; count of bases not matched to a gene: 6. CDR3 length: 16 amino acids. This CDR3 reads CASSLGQREGPNEQFF. The CDR3 DNA is TGCGCCAGCAGCTTGGGGCAGCGGGAGGGCCCCAATGAGCAGTTCTTC.

The chain recombines TRBV20-1 with TRBJ2-7; 7 bases match TRBD1. V lost 3 bases, J lost 2 bases, and 10 bases stayed unmatched. The CDR3 runs 15 residues. Germline loops: CDR1 DFQATT, CDR2 SNEGSKA (reference sequence). This chain's CDR3 is CSASSTLGQPYEQYF. CDR3 sequence (DNA): TGCAGTGCTAGCTCCACTCTGGGACAGCCCTACGAGCAGTACTTC.

This clonotype was counted between two and nine times. CDR3 sequence (DNA): TGCAGCGTCGACCGGACAGGTAGCACCGGGGAGCTGTTTTTT. Translation: CSVDRTGSTGELFF. The V and J genes are TRBV29-1 and TRBJ2-2, with 7 bases lining up with TRBD1. CDR1 and CDR2 from the germline V gene are SQVTM and ANQGSEA. This CDR3 contains 14 residues. With V trimmed by 6 bases and J by 4 bases, 8 bases remained unmatched.

This CDR3 reads CASSFGTGLAGGASYEQYF. The CDR3 bases are TGCGCCAGCAGCTTTGGCACGGGACTAGCGGGAGGGGCCTCCTACGAGCAGTACTTC. The chain recombines TRBV5-1 with TRBJ2-7; 16 positions match TRBD2. V trimming: 2 bases; J trimming: 0 bases; junction bases outside the gene matches: 8. The V gene's germline CDR1 is SGHRS and CDR2 YFSETQ. There are 19 residues in the CDR3.

The chain is built from TRBV20-1 and TRBJ2-7, with 7 bases that match TRBD1. CDR3 length: 14 residues. Germline CDR1 DFQATT, CDR2 SNEGSKA (reference sequence). The V gene end was trimmed by 6 bases and the J gene end by 3 bases; junction bases not matched to a gene: 11. CDR3 region: CSASSTGKVYEQYF. In DNA, the CDR3 is TGCAGTGCATCGTCGACAGGGAAAGTCTACGAGCAGTACTTC.

This clonotype was observed once. The chain carries TRBV9 and TRBJ2-1, with TRBD2 matching over 9 bases. J gave up 4 bases and V 0 bases, and 5 bases lay outside the gene matches. CDR3 length equals 16 residues. Germline V gene data show CDR1 as SGDLS and CDR2 as YYNGEE. The CDR3 bases are TGTGCCAGCAGCGTAGCTTCTAGCGGGGCGTACAATGAGCAGTTCTTC. It translates to CASSVASSGAYNEQFF. Full variable domain (remainder filled in from reference TRBV9 and TRBJ2-1): DSGVTQTPKHLITATGQRVTLRCSPRSGDLSVYWYQQSLDQGLQFLIQYYNGEERAKGNILERFSAQQFPDLHSELNLSSLELGDSALYFCASSVASSGAYNEQFFGPGTRLTVL.

Only a few counts were recorded for this clonotype. V and J are TRBV30 and TRBJ2-7; D is ambiguous. Deletions cut 4 bases from V and 8 bases from J, with 15 bases between. Looked up from germline, CDR1 is GTSNPN and CDR2 is SVGIG (reference sequence). This CDR3 spans 12 amino acids. The CDR3 DNA sequence: TGTGCCTGGACGTCGCCAAACACCCAGCAGTACTTC. Protein: CAWTSPNTQQYF.

This clonotype was detected many times. The chain recombines TRBV24-1 with TRBJ1-2; D is unresolved. This CDR3 has 15 amino acids. The germline V gene has CDR1 KGHDR and CDR2 SFDVKD. V lost 2 bases to trimming and J lost 10 bases, with 19 bases between them. The CDR3 sequence is CATSDSRDLGRDYTF. The DNA for the CDR3 is TGTGCCACCAGTGATTCCCGGGATCTCGGGAGGGACTACACCTTC.

This clonotype was recorded at least ten times. J is TRBJ2-5 and V is TRBV11-2; D is unclear. CDR3 size: 17 residues. Trimming removed 0 bases at V and 2 bases at J, with 16 bases between. Germline CDR1 reads SGHAT; CDR2 reads FQNNGV. CDR3 nucleotide sequence: TGTGCCAGCAGCTTAGATTGGGATTTTGGAAGACAAGAGACCCAGTACTTC. Amino acids: CASSLDWDFGRQETQYF.

This chain connects TRBV2 to TRBJ2-5, with D possibly TRBD1 on 6 matching bases. CDR3 size: 12 residues. CDR1 is SNHLY and CDR2 is FYNNEI in the germline V gene. Deletions cut 8 bases from V and 4 bases from J, with 11 bases between. CDR3 sequence reads: CASQTGSETQYF. Here the CDR3 DNA reads TGTGCCAGCCAAACAGGGTCAGAGACCCAGTACTTC.

The chain joins TRBV7-6 to TRBJ2-5; TRBD2 matches at 9 bases. The CDR3 runs to 16 residues. With 5 bases clipped from V and 1 base from J, the junction kept 8 bases outside the gene matches. Germline CDR1 reads SGHVS; CDR2 reads FNYEAQ. The CDR3 here is CASSPRKLAGQETQYF. The CDR3 DNA reads as TGTGCCAGCAGCCCAAGAAAACTAGCGGGCCAAGAGACCCAGTACTTC.